The 28 T cell receptor beta chains reported below all come from one sample, sequenced in a study of T cells in localized non-small cell lung cancer. Produced via immunoSEQ multiplex PCR; TCRdb's table is partial and in-frame only. In the table there are tens of thousands of clones, 87% of which are singletons. The sequenced sample was peripheral blood, obtained before any cancer treatment. These receptor sequences come from a man aged 40 to 70 with stage I squamous cell lung carcinoma.

The V gene is TRBV6-1, the J gene TRBJ1-4; a possible D gene is TRBD1 (6 bases). Per the germline V gene, CDR1 is MNHNS and CDR2 is SASEGT. This CDR3 spans 15 amino acids. Trimming took off 6 bases at V and 7 bases at J, with 18 bases between the two ends. CDR3 in amino acids: CASSARDVGGEKLFF. CDR3 nucleotides: TGTGCCAGCAGCGCCCGGGACGTAGGGGGTGAAAAACTGTTTTTT.

This clone turned up a few times. The J gene is TRBJ1-4, the V gene TRBV2; 12 nucleotides match TRBD1. The ends lost 7 bases at V and 3 bases at J; junction bases unmatched: 6. This CDR3 has 16 residues. Per germline, CDR1 SNHLY and CDR2 FYNNEI. The CDR3 loop reads CASTPGQGAPNEKLFF. DNA of the CDR3: TGTGCCAGCACCCCGGGACAGGGGGCTCCTAATGAAAAACTGTTTTTT. Full variable domain (rest looked up from reference TRBV2 and TRBJ1-4): EPEVTQTPSHQVTQMGQEVILRCVPISNHLYFYWYRQILGQKVEFLVSFYNNEISEKSEIFDDQFSVERPDGSNFTLKIRSTKLEDSAMYFCASTPGQGAPNEKLFFGSGTQLSVL.

The chain links TRBV6-6 to TRBJ1-4, with D unclear. Germline values: CDR1 MNHNY, CDR2 SVGAGI (reference sequence). V lost 8 bases and J lost 3, with 13 bases in between. The CDR3 has 14 amino acids. In DNA form, the CDR3 reads TGTGCCAGCGGGATGTACGGGGCTAATGAAAAACTGTTTTTT. This encodes CASGMYGANEKLFF.

The chain combines TRBV2 with TRBJ2-7; possible D gene TRBD1, 6 bases. V was cut by 4 bases and J by 7 bases, with 11 bases left in between. The CDR3 is 12 amino acids. The germline gives CDR1 SNHLY, CDR2 FYNNEI. CDR3 nucleotide sequence: TGTGCCAGCAGTGGAGGGGGAAGAGAGCAGTACTTC. Protein sequence: CASSGGGREQYF.

The table lists this clone with a count of one. V is TRBV28 and J is TRBJ1-2; TRBD1 matches at 9 bases. The germline gives CDR1 MDHEN, CDR2 SYDVKM. The CDR3 consists of 15 residues. V trimming: 3 bases; J trimming: 6 bases; junction bases outside the gene matches: 8. CDR3 region: CASSFPQWTGDGYTF. In nucleotides, the CDR3 is TGTGCCAGCAGTTTCCCCCAATGGACAGGGGATGGCTACACCTTC.

The chain links TRBV5-1 to TRBJ1-1; tentatively, D is TRBD1 (6 bases). The CDR3 loop spans 15 amino acids. Germline CDR1 and CDR2: SGHRS and YFSETQ. Trimming removed 7 bases from V and 10 bases from J, with 26 bases in between. DNA for the CDR3: TGCGCCAGCGGCTCCCCGTCCCAGGGGAGATCTGGAGCTTTCTTT. Translation gives CASGSPSQGRSGAFF.

The gene calls are TRBV27 and TRBJ1-2, with D maybe TRBD1 (6 bases). The germline gives CDR1 MNHEY, CDR2 SMNVEV (reference sequence). Trimming removed 4 bases at V and 0 bases at J, with 12 bases between. This CDR3 is built from 15 residues. The CDR3 region has the DNA TGTGCCAGCAGTTGGGGCAGGGGTTCTAACTATGGCTACACCTTC. Translating it yields CASSWGRGSNYGYTF.

This clone ranks as medium-sized. V usage is TRBV6-1 and J usage is TRBJ2-7; 9 positions match TRBD1. Germline V CDR1 and CDR2: MNHNS, SASEGT. The CDR3 extends over 15 amino acids. Trimming cost V 6 bases and J 1 base; bases outside gene matches: 7. CDR3 DNA sequence: TGTGCCAGCAGAGCAACAGGGGGCGGTTCCTACGAGCAGTACTTC. The encoded protein is CASRATGGGSYEQYF.

This chain uses TRBV18 with TRBJ1-3; TRBD1 aligns across 7 bases. This CDR3 contains 16 residues. Germline V gene lookup returns CDR1 KGHSH and CDR2 LQKENI. The V gene end was trimmed by 3 bases and the J gene end by 0 bases; junction bases not matched to a gene: 5. The CDR3 nucleotides are TGTGCCAGCTCACCTTTTGGGACAGCCTCTGGAAACACCATATATTTT. Encoded protein: CASSPFGTASGNTIYF. Looking up the rest from reference TRBV18 and TRBJ1-3 gives the full variable domain: NAGVMQNPRHLVRRRGQEARLRCSPMKGHSHVYWYRQLPEEGLKFMVYLQKENIIDESGMPKERFSAEFPKEGPSILRIQQVVRGDSAAYFCASSPFGTASGNTIYFGEGSWLTVV.

The J gene is TRBJ2-5, the V gene TRBV14; tentatively, D is TRBD2 (7 bases). V lost 8 bases, J lost 0 bases, and 13 bases lay in between. The CDR3 consists of 14 residues. Germline V gene lookup returns CDR1 SGHDN and CDR2 FVKESK. This chain's CDR3 is CASGGGENQETQYF. DNA of the CDR3: TGTGCCAGCGGCGGGGGCGAAAACCAAGAGACCCAGTACTTC.

This chain joins TRBV28 and TRBJ2-7; TRBD1 aligns across 7 bases. The length of the CDR3 is 14 residues. V dropped 7 bases and J dropped 2; count of bases not matched to a gene: 8. Germline loops: CDR1 MDHEN, CDR2 SYDVKM. The CDR3 sequence is CASITRQGPYEQYF. The DNA of the CDR3 is TGTGCCAGCATCACAAGACAGGGCCCCTACGAGCAGTACTTC.

This clone was counted once. The V gene is TRBV6-1, the J gene TRBJ2-7, with 7 bases lining up with TRBD1. Germline V gives CDR1 MNHNS, CDR2 SASEGT. The CDR3 spans 14 residues. Trimming removed 4 bases from V and 0 bases from J; junction bases left unmatched: 3. For the CDR3, the DNA is TGTGCCAGCAGTGGAGACAGGGCCTCCTACGAGCAGTACTTC. As protein: CASSGDRASYEQYF.

This clone appeared once. The J gene is TRBJ2-1, the V gene TRBV5-6; TRBD2 agrees at 9 bases. The germline CDR1 and CDR2 sequences are SGHDT and YYEEEE. The CDR3 loop spans 16 amino acids. V dropped 1 base and J dropped 4; count of bases not matched to a gene: 6. The CDR3 DNA follows: TGTGCCAGCAGCTTGCGGTCTAGCGGGGTATACAATGAGCAGTTCTTC. As protein: CASSLRSSGVYNEQFF.

This clone has a single count. The CDR3 region has the DNA TGTGCCAGCAGCTTAGCGGGAACCTTAGAGACCCAGTACTTC. Its translation is CASSLAGTLETQYF. This chain joins TRBV7-9 and TRBJ2-5; unclear D gene. Deletions cut 0 bases from V and 4 bases from J, with 9 bases between. CDR1 and CDR2 (germline): SEHNR, FQNEAQ (reference sequence). The CDR3 loop spans 14 amino acids.

Notes on this clone: Other DNA sequences within the sample encode an identical CDR3. The chain recombines TRBV19 with TRBJ2-5, with unresolved D. The CDR3 runs to 11 residues. V lost 3 bases to trimming and J lost 5 bases, with 4 bases between them. Per the germline V gene, CDR1 is LNHDA and CDR2 is SQIVND (reference sequence). CDR3 DNA sequence: TGTGCCAGTAGTATTGAGGAGACCCAGTACTTC. It specifies CASSIEETQYF.

The chain employs TRBV28 and TRBJ1-5, with 7 positions matching TRBD1. Trimming took 6 bases from V and 5 from J; bases not matched to a gene: 7. The CDR3 covers 14 residues. CDR1 MDHEN and CDR2 SYDVKM come from the germline V gene. The CDR3 region is CASSSGQTHQPQHF. The CDR3 DNA reads as TGTGCCAGCAGCTCGGGACAGACTCATCAGCCCCAGCATTTT.

This clone was seen only once. The chain uses TRBV13 and TRBJ1-6; tentative D call: TRBD1 (5 bases). This CDR3 has 15 residues. Per the germline V gene, CDR1 is PRHDT and CDR2 is FYEKMQ (reference sequence). Trimming took off 5 bases at V and 10 bases at J, with 18 bases between the two ends. CDR3 loop: CASSPREGRGSPLHF. In nucleotides, the CDR3 is TGTGCCAGCAGCCCCCGAGAGGGTCGGGGCTCACCCCTCCACTTT.

The J gene is TRBJ2-1, the V gene TRBV5-1, with D perhaps matching TRBD1 or TRBD2 (5 bases each). The CDR3 spans 14 residues. From germline, CDR1 is SGHRS and CDR2 YFSETQ. Deletions cut 6 bases from V and 10 bases from J, with 20 bases between. Here the CDR3 DNA reads TGCGCCAGCACCACCCAGCGAGGGGCAGGCGAGCAGTTCTTC. It yields the protein CASTTQRGAGEQFF.

The chain carries TRBV10-3 and TRBJ2-1; no clear D. This CDR3 is built from 14 residues. The germline V and J ends were trimmed by 3 bases and 9 bases, with 15 bases remaining between them. Germline V lookup: CDR1 ENHRY, CDR2 SYGVKD. The CDR3 region is CAISDSRLFSEQFF. The CDR3 nucleotides are TGTGCCATCAGTGATTCACGGCTTTTTAGTGAGCAGTTCTTC.

This clone has a handful of counts. The chain joins TRBV28 to TRBJ1-2; TRBD1 is a possible D gene (6 bases). The CDR3 is 15 residues long. V was pared by 10 bases and J by 4 bases, with 22 bases between. The V gene's germline CDR1 is MDHEN and CDR2 SYDVKM. The CDR3 DNA is TGTGCCACAGTGAAAGGGGGGGCAGGCGGCTATGGCTACACCTTC. Translated: CATVKGGAGGYGYTF.

This clone appeared a few times. The chain uses TRBV29-1 and TRBJ1-1; 9 bases are shared with TRBD1. V dropped 7 bases and J dropped 1; count of bases not matched to a gene: 4. CDR1 and CDR2 from the germline V gene are SQVTM and ANQGSEA. This CDR3 spans 13 amino acids. The chain's CDR3 is CSGGQGPNTEAFF. The CDR3 bases are TGCAGCGGGGGACAGGGCCCGAACACTGAAGCTTTCTTT.

The chain couples TRBV7-9 to TRBJ1-5, with 9 nucleotides matching TRBD1. The CDR3 is 16 residues long. Germline CDR1 and CDR2: SEHNR and FQNEAQ (reference sequence). After removal of 6 bases from V and 3 bases from J, the junction contained 9 bases not matched to a gene. The CDR3 DNA reads TGTGCCAGCAGACGATGGACAGGGGCGATCAATCAGCCCCAGCATTTT. Residues: CASRRWTGAINQPQHF.

The CDR3 DNA sequence: TGTGCCAGCTCACTAGACAGGGTGGGACAAGAGACCCAGTACTTC. Protein: CASSLDRVGQETQYF. The V and J genes are TRBV18 and TRBJ2-5, with 7 bases matching TRBD1. The CDR3 is 15 amino acids. Germline loops: CDR1 KGHSH, CDR2 LQKENI. J was trimmed by 2 bases and V by 4 bases; bases with no gene match: 7.

The rearrangement links TRBV18 to TRBJ2-1; no firm D call. The germline V and J ends were trimmed by 6 bases and 8 bases, with 20 bases remaining between them. The CDR3 runs to 15 residues. The V gene's germline CDR1 is KGHSH and CDR2 LQKENI. This CDR3 reads CASSPPAAPLDEQFF. CDR3 nucleotide sequence: TGTGCCAGCTCGCCTCCAGCAGCCCCTTTGGATGAGCAGTTCTTC.

V gene TRBV7-7 combines with J gene TRBJ2-5, with D unclear. The CDR3 loop spans 15 amino acids. Trimming took 2 bases from V and 1 from J, leaving 11 bases between them. Looked up from germline, CDR1 is SSHAT and CDR2 is FNYEAQ (reference sequence). The CDR3 DNA sequence: TGTGCCAGCAGCTTAAACGTAAAAGTCCAAGAGACCCAGTACTTC. This encodes CASSLNVKVQETQYF.

V gene TRBV9 combines with J gene TRBJ2-5; 10 nucleotides line up with TRBD2. The germline CDR1 and CDR2 sequences are SGDLS and YYNGEE. V trimming: 4 bases; J trimming: 5 bases; junction bases outside the gene matches: 8. The CDR3 is made up of 15 amino acids. DNA of the CDR3: TGTGCCAGCAGCACTGGGGGACTAGCGATGGAGACCCAGTACTTC. Translating it yields CASSTGGLAMETQYF.

V gene TRBV11-2 combines with J gene TRBJ2-3, with a weak D call TRBD2 (6 bases). The length of the CDR3 is 14 residues. The germline V gene encodes CDR1 SGHAT and CDR2 FQNNGV. V lost 5 bases and J 3 bases, leaving 12 bases between the germline ends. The CDR3 nucleotides are TGTGCCAGCAGCCGGGGACTTGCTACAGATACGCAGTATTTT. Translated: CASSRGLATDTQYF.

The rearrangement links TRBV19 to TRBJ1-1; maybe TRBD1 (5 bases). The CDR3 runs to 14 residues. Germline V gene lookup returns CDR1 LNHDA and CDR2 SQIVND (reference sequence). Trimming cost V 4 bases and J 5 bases, with 14 bases left between them. The CDR3 protein is CASSTSQVRTEAFF. In DNA form, the CDR3 reads TGTGCCAGTAGTACCTCACAGGTTCGGACTGAAGCTTTCTTT.